A single T cell receptor beta chain is shown here with its context. Its matching antigen is unknown. MiXCR, run by TCRdb on the 5' RACE reads, gives a single entry per CDR3 protein. This table holds 200,000 to 300,000 distinct CDR3 sequences, 8% to 9.5% found once. The sample originates from a study of CD8 T cells in ankylosing spondylitis. Overall study findings and caveats: CD8+ cells made up the disease-linked clones, which were relatively rare in peripheral blood.

V shed 5 bases and J shed 4 bases, with 11 bases lying between them. CDR3 length: 13 amino acids. Germline values: CDR1 LNHDA, CDR2 SQIVND (reference sequence). Material for sequencing was blood, either unsorted or a sorted T cell fraction (not recorded which). The rearrangement joins TRBV19 to TRBJ1-2; D gene ambiguous. The receptor was derived from a male donor with ankylosing spondylitis or in good health (not recorded which). The DNA for the CDR3 is TGTGCCAGTAGTCCCCGAGGAGCCTATGGCTACACCTTC. Its translation is CASSPRGAYGYTF.